What follows is one T cell receptor beta chain and its context. Its matching antigen is unknown. This entry comes from a study of shared clonotypes between healthy human individuals. Across the study: CD4 naive cells filled three plates per donor, CD4 memory three, CD8 naive two and CD8 memory one. Overall study results and limits: The authors sampled blood alone, and tissue repertoires likely differ.

Profiled with immunoSEQ multiplex PCR; TCRdb holds only in-frame clones, not every one. The top ten hold roughly 0.13% of the sample, which has a few million clones, under 97% seen once. This clonotype originated in a man aged 18 to 30 in good health. Sequencing used naive CD4+ T cells sorted from blood. Subset reported: CD45RA+ positively selected.

The CDR3 protein is CAWSVTRGGDEQYF. CDR3 DNA sequence: TGTGCCTGGAGTGTCACCAGGGGGGGCGACGAGCAGTACTTC. This rearrangement joins TRBV30 to TRBJ2-7; D tentatively fits TRBD1 or TRBD2 (7 bases each). The germline CDR1 and CDR2 sequences are GTSNPN and SVGIG (reference sequence). The V gene lost 0 bases and the J gene lost 5 bases, with 14 bases spanning the gap. The CDR3 spans 14 residues.